Listed here are 27 T cell receptor beta chains from one sample, sequenced in a study of control samples from healthy donors and cancer patients. The data were produced by immunoSEQ multiplex PCR, yet TCRdb's version contains in-frame clones alone and is incomplete. The sample holds some 140,000 clones, 88% seen once. The sequenced sample was blood. The receptor set was obtained from a woman between 25 and 40 years old in good health.

V and J are TRBV30 and TRBJ1-6, with a tentative D call TRBD1 (5 bases). Germline CDR1 is GTSNPN and CDR2 is SVGIG (reference sequence). The V and J ends lost 0 bases and 8 bases respectively, with 11 bases between them. CDR3 length equals 14 residues. CDR3 sequence: CAWSVYGTDSPLHF. The CDR3 nucleotides read TGTGCCTGGAGTGTGTACGGGACGGATTCACCCCTCCACTTT.

This sequence joins TRBV7-9 and TRBJ2-7; D is unclear. The germline V gene encodes CDR1 SEHNR and CDR2 FQNEAQ (reference sequence). The CDR3 has 13 amino acids. Between the trimmed V and J ends, which lost 3 bases and 0 bases, there was a span of 6 bases. CDR3 sequence: CASSFRVSYEQYF. CDR3 DNA: TGTGCCAGCAGCTTCCGCGTCTCCTACGAGCAGTACTTC.

The rearrangement joins TRBV3-1 (or the pseudogene TRBV3-2) to TRBJ2-1, with 14 nucleotides matching TRBD2. The CDR3 loop spans 17 amino acids. CDR1 and CDR2 from the germline V gene are LGHDT and YNNKEL (reference sequence). J lost 6 bases, V lost 4 bases, and 8 bases had no gene match. CDR3 in amino acids: CASSPDGTSGRLNEQFF. CDR3 coding DNA: TGTGCCAGCAGCCCCGACGGGACTAGCGGGAGACTCAATGAGCAGTTCTTC.

On this clone: Compared with germline, one end of the junction differs, possibly owing to a read error. V is TRBV30 and J is TRBJ1-2; D is ambiguous. This CDR3 spans 11 amino acids. CDR1 is GTSNPN and CDR2 is SVGIG in the germline V gene (reference sequence). CDR3 nucleotides: TGTGCCGGGAGGTTGGACTATGGCTACACCTTC. This gives the protein CAGRLDYGYTF.

The chain links TRBV20-1 to TRBJ2-7, with D unresolved. The CDR3 length is 11 residues. V lost 6 bases and J 5 bases, leaving 11 bases between the germline ends. The germline V gene encodes CDR1 DFQATT and CDR2 SNEGSKA (reference sequence). The CDR3: CSANGPHEQYF. For the CDR3, the DNA is TGCAGTGCAAACGGACCCCACGAGCAGTACTTC.

V is TRBV30 and J is TRBJ2-6; D call uncertain. The V end lost 0 bases, the J end lost 0 bases, and 6 bases lay between the germline ends. Germline values: CDR1 GTSNPN, CDR2 SVGIG (reference sequence). CDR3 length: 15 residues. DNA of the CDR3: TGTGCCTGGAGTGTACTGGGCTCTGGGGCCAACGTCCTGACTTTC. It codes for CAWSVLGSGANVLTF.

The chain couples TRBV7-2 to TRBJ2-2, with 8 bases aligning to TRBD2. The trim removed 1 base at V and 5 bases at J, leaving 6 bases unmatched. The CDR3 has 16 residues. Per germline, CDR1 SGHTA and CDR2 FQGNSA. The CDR3 coding sequence is TGTGCCAGCAGCTTAGACATATCGGGAGGGACCGGGGAGCTGTTTTTT. This translates into CASSLDISGGTGELFF.

The chain has TRBV18 and TRBJ1-4; D gene ambiguous. This CDR3 has 13 amino acids. Trimming removed 1 base at V and 7 bases at J, with 7 bases between. Germline CDR1 reads KGHSH; CDR2 reads LQKENI. The CDR3 reads CASSPQGIEKLFF. The CDR3 DNA sequence: TGTGCCAGCTCACCACAAGGGATTGAAAAACTGTTTTTT. Full variable domain (remainder filled in from reference TRBV18 and TRBJ1-4): NAGVMQNPRHLVRRRGQEARLRCSPMKGHSHVYWYRQLPEEGLKFMVYLQKENIIDESGMPKERFSAEFPKEGPSILRIQQVVRGDSAAYFCASSPQGIEKLFFGSGTQLSVL.

This clone was counted once. The chain links TRBV3-1 (or the pseudogene TRBV3-2) to TRBJ2-7; D is undetermined. Germline values: CDR1 LGHDT, CDR2 YNNKEL (reference sequence). The CDR3 extends over 13 amino acids. V dropped 1 base and J dropped 2 bases, with 6 bases sitting between them. CDR3 protein: CASSQAPTYEQYF. The CDR3 DNA is TGTGCCAGCAGCCAAGCTCCCACCTACGAGCAGTACTTC.

V usage is TRBV5-1 and J usage is TRBJ2-1; 7 bases align to TRBD1. Germline V gene sequence: CDR1 SGHRS, CDR2 YFSETQ. The CDR3 is made up of 15 amino acids. V gave up 2 bases and J gave up 8 bases; unmatched junction bases: 10. DNA for the CDR3: TGCGCCAGCAGCTTTCAAGCCGGGACAGATGATGAGCAGTTCTTC. Protein: CASSFQAGTDDEQFF.

V is TRBV7-9 and J is TRBJ2-5, with no clear D. The V and J ends lost 3 bases and 4 bases respectively, with 6 bases between them. The V gene's germline CDR1 is SEHNR and CDR2 FQNEAQ (reference sequence). The CDR3 extends over 12 amino acids. The DNA for the CDR3 is TGTGCCAGCAGCTTGACTCGAGAGACCCAGTACTTC. It specifies CASSLTRETQYF. Full variable domain (missing parts from reference TRBV7-9 and TRBJ2-5): DTGVSQNPRHKITKRGQNVTFRCDPISEHNRLYWYRQTLGQGPEFLTYFQNEAQLEKSRLLSDRFSAERPKGSFSTLEIQRTEQGDSAMYLCASSLTRETQYFGPGTRLLVL.

The chain couples TRBV25-1 to TRBJ2-3, with D unresolved. Germline V gene lookup returns CDR1 MGHDK and CDR2 SYGVNS. V was trimmed by 3 bases and J by 2 bases, leaving 12 bases between them. This CDR3 has 15 residues. Here the CDR3 reads CASSEDVSYTDTQYF. CDR3 DNA: TGTGCCAGCAGTGAGGATGTCAGCTACACAGATACGCAGTATTTT.

The chain joins TRBV21-1 to TRBJ2-7; the DNA was not used to check the table's D call, TRBD1. TRBV21-1 is noted as a pseudogene. The CDR3 spans 15 residues. DNA of the CDR3: TGTGCCAGCAGCACCCCGGGACAGAGCTCCTACGAGCAGTACTTC. It yields the protein CASSTPGQSSYEQYF.

This clone came up a few times. The chain combines TRBV9 with TRBJ2-5; D may match TRBD1 or TRBD2 (6 bases each). From germline, CDR1 is SGDLS and CDR2 YYNGEE. V was shortened by 3 bases and J by 5 bases, with 14 bases between the two germline ends. This CDR3 region has 14 residues. CDR3 amino acids: CASSAGTGRETQYF. DNA for the CDR3: TGTGCCAGCAGCGCCGGAACAGGGAGGGAGACCCAGTACTTC.

In its sample, this clone was seen a few times. At one end the junction does not follow the germline gene, possibly because of a read error. The J gene is TRBJ1-2, the V gene TRBV11-2, with TRBD1 identical over 8 bases. The CDR3 loop spans 11 amino acids. Germline V gene data show CDR1 as SGHAT and CDR2 as FQNNGV. The CDR3 protein is CASSSTGASLF. The CDR3 region has the DNA TGTGCCAGCAGCTCGACAGGGGCCTCTCTCTTC.

The chain carries TRBV20-1 and TRBJ2-1, with TRBD2 identical over 11 bases. The V segment lost 3 bases and the J segment 6 bases; nucleotides outside the gene matches: 7. The CDR3 extends over 15 amino acids. Per germline, CDR1 DFQATT and CDR2 SNEGSKA (reference sequence). Here the CDR3 reads CSASKLAGGTNEQFF. In DNA, the CDR3 is TGCAGTGCTAGTAAGCTAGCGGGGGGCACCAATGAGCAGTTCTTC.

V is TRBV23-1 and J is TRBJ2-3; D is undetermined. TRBV23-1 is reported as an ORF; its role is uncertain. Trimming removed 0 bases at V and 8 bases at J, with 15 bases between. The CDR3 consists of 15 residues. CDR3 protein: CASSQSRKAVGTQYF. The CDR3 coding sequence is TGCGCCAGCAGTCAATCGAGGAAGGCGGTGGGTACGCAGTATTTT.

CDR3 in amino acids: CASSESGTGVPYEQYF. The CDR3 DNA follows: TGTGCCAGCAGTGAGTCCGGGACAGGGGTCCCCTACGAGCAGTACTTC. This sequence joins TRBV6-1 and TRBJ2-7; 10 bases map to TRBD1. Trimming removed 3 bases from V and 2 bases from J; junction bases left unmatched: 7. Germline CDR1 and CDR2: MNHNS and SASEGT. The CDR3 is 16 residues long.

This chain connects TRBV5-1 to TRBJ2-7; 9 bases map to TRBD1. V shed 2 bases, J shed 5 bases, and the junction held 11 bases outside the gene matches. Per the germline V gene, CDR1 is SGHRS and CDR2 is YFSETQ. The CDR3 is 16 amino acids. CDR3 in DNA: TGCGCCAGCAGCTTAGCCGCCGGGACAGGGAAGAACGAGCAGTACTTC. It is translated as CASSLAAGTGKNEQYF.

The chain recombines TRBV7-8 with TRBJ2-1; no clear D. The germline gives CDR1 SGHVS, CDR2 FQNEAQ. V was pared by 1 base and J by 3 bases, with 10 bases between. The CDR3 loop spans 15 amino acids. CDR3 sequence: CASSLGGASYNEQFF. DNA of the CDR3: TGTGCCAGCAGCTTAGGAGGAGCCAGCTACAATGAGCAGTTCTTC.

This clone was observed once. This chain uses TRBV4-2 with TRBJ2-1, with TRBD2 matching over 12 bases. Germline V lookup: CDR1 LGHNA, CDR2 YNFKEQ. The junction had 10 bases not matched to a gene; V was cut back by 6 bases and J by 7 bases. This CDR3 is built from 16 residues. CDR3 nucleotide sequence: TGTGCCAGCAGACCGCCTAGCGGGAGGGCCGGTAATGAGCAGTTCTTC. Translating gives CASRPPSGRAGNEQFF.

The chain uses TRBV9 and TRBJ1-1; D uncertain. The CDR3 consists of 13 residues. Germline CDR1 and CDR2: SGDLS and YYNGEE. V lost 3 bases and J lost 1, with 7 bases in between. CDR3 sequence (DNA): TGTGCCAGCAGCGCCTCAGCGAACACTGAAGCTTTCTTT. Protein product: CASSASANTEAFF.

The chain combines TRBV4-1 with TRBJ2-1; 8 bases align to TRBD2. The CDR3 is made up of 16 amino acids. Losses at the gene ends were 0 bases for V and 5 bases for J; bases not matched to a gene: 6. The germline gives CDR1 MGHRA, CDR2 YSYEKL. CDR3 loop: CASSQEWGLVDNEQFF. As DNA, the CDR3 is TGCGCCAGCAGCCAAGAATGGGGACTAGTAGACAATGAGCAGTTCTTC.

V and J are TRBV24-1 and TRBJ2-1; TRBD1 agrees at 7 bases. J was trimmed by 0 bases and V by 3 bases; bases with no gene match: 4. From germline, CDR1 is KGHDR and CDR2 SFDVKD. This CDR3 contains 16 residues. The CDR3 is CATSDRDRSSYNEQFF. DNA for the CDR3: TGTGCCACCAGTGATCGGGACAGAAGCTCCTACAATGAGCAGTTCTTC.

This rearrangement joins TRBV5-1 to TRBJ2-5; D gene uncertain. Per germline, CDR1 SGHRS and CDR2 YFSETQ. The CDR3 runs 12 residues. Deletions cut 2 bases from V and 3 bases from J, with 5 bases between. The DNA for the CDR3 is TGCGCCAGCAGCTTAGAGAAAGAGACCCAGTACTTC. Translating gives CASSLEKETQYF.

The gene calls are TRBV7-9 and TRBJ1-1; TRBD1 is a possible D gene (5 bases). CDR3 length: 13 residues. V was clipped by 5 bases and J by 6 bases, with 13 bases between them. CDR1 and CDR2 (germline): SEHNR, FQNEAQ (reference sequence). CDR3 nucleotides: TGTGCCAGCAGCGCGGACATCTTAGCTGAAGCTTTCTTT. Protein: CASSADILAEAFF.

This clone came up a few times. This chain joins TRBV6-5 and TRBJ2-3, with 7 bases fitting TRBD2. With 2 bases clipped from V and 7 bases from J, the junction kept 3 bases outside the gene matches. The germline CDR1 and CDR2 sequences are MNHEY and SVGAGI. The CDR3 totals 13 residues. CDR3 nucleotides: TGTGCCAGCAGTTACGGGAGGGGTAATACGCAGTATTTT. This translates into CASSYGRGNTQYF.